The 27 T cell receptor beta chains presented below share a single source sample, sequenced in a study of blood T cell repertoires in COVID-19 (TCRdb year 2020). Libraries were made using the immunoSEQ multiplex PCR assay. The source is immuneACCESS, and TCRdb retained only in-frame sequences with V and J called. Part of the clones is not carried over; for the studies checked, unresolved V genes explain less than half of this, and the remainder is unexplained. A total of fewer than 85,000 clones appear in this sample, 77% of them only once. Clones ranked in the top ten supply 2% to 2.5% of the sample. The material sequenced was peripheral blood. These receptor sequences come from a man in his 70s with COVID-19, enrolled during active disease.

The chain carries TRBV4-1 and TRBJ2-7; possible D gene TRBD1, 6 bases. Per germline, CDR1 MGHRA and CDR2 YSYEKL. The CDR3 totals 15 residues. Between the trimmed V and J ends, which lost 1 base and 4 bases, there was a span of 14 bases. CDR3 sequence: CASSQVVGQPYEQYF. The CDR3 nucleotides are TGCGCCAGCAGCCAAGTAGTAGGACAGCCGTACGAGCAGTACTTC.

The chain couples TRBV28 to TRBJ2-3; 7 positions match TRBD2. The V gene's germline CDR1 is MDHEN and CDR2 SYDVKM. V lost 7 bases and J lost 0; bases outside the gene matches: 13. The CDR3 consists of 17 residues. The CDR3 nucleotides read TGTGCCAGCACTCCAGCACTCGGGGGGACCAGCACAGATACGCAGTATTTT. As protein: CASTPALGGTSTDTQYF.

The count of this clone is one. The chain uses TRBV25-1 and TRBJ1-4; weak D call: TRBD1 (5 bases). V was shortened by 10 bases and J by 3 bases, with 18 bases between the two germline ends. The CDR3 has 15 amino acids. Germline CDR1 and CDR2: MGHDK and SYGVNS. CDR3 protein: CANGVRGDPNEKLFF. In DNA form, the CDR3 reads TGTGCCAACGGCGTTCGGGGGGATCCTAATGAAAAACTGTTTTTT.

This clone showed up just a few times. The chain is built from TRBV7-6 and TRBJ1-2; no firm D call. Germline-derived CDR1 and CDR2 are SGHVS and FNYEAQ. Trimming took 2 bases from V and 0 from J, leaving 19 bases between them. This CDR3 comprises 18 residues. This chain's CDR3 is CASSLQSARTTTNYGYTF. The DNA of the CDR3 is TGTGCCAGCAGCTTACAATCTGCGCGGACTACTACTAACTATGGCTACACCTTC.

The chain employs TRBV5-4 and TRBJ2-5; TRBD2 matches 12 bases. The CDR3 loop spans 15 amino acids. Germline V CDR1 and CDR2: SGHNT, YYREEE (reference sequence). V shed 1 base and J 4 bases; nucleotides not matched to a gene: 2. The CDR3 DNA reads as TGTGCCAGCAGCTTGTCACTAGCGGGAGGAGAGACCCAGTACTTC. It is translated as CASSLSLAGGETQYF.

The chain links TRBV4-1 to TRBJ2-1; maybe TRBD2 (6 bases). The V gene's germline CDR1 is MGHRA and CDR2 YSYEKL. This CDR3 has 14 residues. V was shortened by 4 bases and J by 4 bases, with 11 bases between the two germline ends. This chain's CDR3 is CASSPQAGYNEQFF. CDR3 bases: TGCGCCAGCAGCCCTCAAGCGGGTTACAATGAGCAGTTCTTC.

This clone was counted between two and nine times. The chain joins TRBV15 to TRBJ2-1; D unclear. The V gene lost 5 bases and the J gene lost 4 bases, with 21 bases spanning the gap. CDR1 and CDR2 from the germline V gene are LNHNV and YYDKDF (reference sequence). CDR3 length equals 17 residues. CDR3 nucleotide sequence: TGTGCCACCAGCCGGCAACTCACAGAATTCCCGTACAATGAGCAGTTCTTC. It encodes CATSRQLTEFPYNEQFF.

The V call is TRBV7-8, the J call TRBJ2-2, with D maybe TRBD1 (5 bases). Trimming cost V 4 bases and J 6 bases, with 12 bases left between them. Germline V gives CDR1 SGHVS, CDR2 FQNEAQ. The CDR3 runs 14 residues. CDR3 amino acids: CASSSTRVPGELFF. The DNA of the CDR3 is TGTGCCAGCAGCTCAACCAGGGTCCCCGGGGAGCTGTTTTTT.

The CDR3 bases are TGTGCCAGCAAAGGCCAGCGGGAGTTCTGGGAGCTGTTTTTT. This gives the protein CASKGQREFWELFF. V gene TRBV7-2 combines with J gene TRBJ2-2, with TRBD2 matching over 8 bases. CDR1 is SGHTA and CDR2 is FQGNSA in the germline V gene. The CDR3 covers 14 residues. V shed 7 bases and J 9 bases; nucleotides not matched to a gene: 10.

This chain links TRBV6-5 with TRBJ1-1, with D possibly matching TRBD1 (6 bases). CDR3 length: 15 residues. V dropped 4 bases and J dropped 4 bases, with 16 bases sitting between them. The V gene's germline CDR1 is MNHEY and CDR2 SVGAGI. CDR3 bases: TGTGCCAGCAGTTGGGGGCCGGGACAATCCACTGAAGCTTTCTTT. The encoded protein is CASSWGPGQSTEAFF.

The chain carries TRBV29-1 and TRBJ2-1; 9 positions match TRBD2. J gave up 3 bases and V 2 bases, and 17 bases lay outside the gene matches. Germline CDR1 SQVTM, CDR2 ANQGSEA. This CDR3 has 19 residues. CDR3 in amino acids: CSVESSGTAGGTLYNEQFF. The CDR3 DNA sequence: TGCAGCGTTGAATCTTCGGGTACAGCGGGAGGCACCCTCTACAATGAGCAGTTCTTC.

The rearrangement uses TRBV6-5 and TRBJ2-7; D is perhaps TRBD1 (6 bases). V was trimmed by 5 bases and J by 4 bases, leaving 15 bases between them. Germline V lookup: CDR1 MNHEY, CDR2 SVGAGI. The CDR3 spans 14 residues. CDR3 DNA sequence: TGTGCCAGCAGTATTCGGACAGTCACTTACGAGCAGTACTTC. As protein: CASSIRTVTYEQYF.

This chain connects TRBV5-6 to TRBJ1-6; D uncertain. The CDR3 loop spans 16 amino acids. The germline V gene encodes CDR1 SGHDT and CDR2 YYEEEE. The V end lost 4 bases, the J end lost 3 bases, and 14 bases lay between the germline ends. This CDR3 is CASSVREWYYNSPLHF. CDR3 sequence (DNA): TGTGCCAGCAGCGTACGGGAATGGTACTATAATTCACCCCTCCACTTT. Looking up the rest from reference TRBV5-6 and TRBJ1-6 gives the full variable domain: DAGVTQSPTHLIKTRGQQVTLRCSPKSGHDTVSWYQQALGQGPQFIFQYYEEEERQRGNFPDRFSGHQFPNYSSELNVNALLLGDSALYLCASSVREWYYNSPLHFGNGTRLTVT.

The V gene is TRBV6-5, the J gene TRBJ2-7; 8 bases are shared with TRBD2. Germline-derived CDR1 and CDR2 are MNHEY and SVGAGI. The CDR3 has 12 amino acids. The J segment lost 0 bases and the V segment lost 11 bases, leaving 3 bases of the junction unmatched. The DNA of the CDR3 is TGTGCCGCGGGAGGCTACTCCTACGAGCAGTACTTC. It translates to CAAGGYSYEQYF.

The chain recombines TRBV27 with TRBJ1-1, with a tentative D call TRBD1 (5 bases). Per the germline V gene, CDR1 is MNHEY and CDR2 is SMNVEV (reference sequence). This CDR3 comprises 13 residues. V lost 4 bases and J 3 bases, leaving 9 bases between the germline ends. The CDR3 region has the DNA TGTGCCAGCAGTTCGGAGGGGTACACTGAAGCTTTCTTT. Its protein is CASSSEGYTEAFF.

The chain links TRBV2 to TRBJ2-1; 8 positions agree with TRBD2. Germline CDR1 and CDR2: SNHLY and FYNNEI. V shed 5 bases and J 9 bases; nucleotides not matched to a gene: 12. There are 15 residues in the CDR3. This chain's CDR3 is CASSFRTSGRPEQFF. In DNA form, the CDR3 reads TGTGCCAGCAGTTTCAGAACTAGCGGACGTCCTGAGCAGTTCTTC.

The chain is built from TRBV5-4 and TRBJ2-5; possible D gene TRBD2, 6 bases. Trimming stripped 1 base from V and 5 bases from J, with 15 bases between. Germline loops: CDR1 SGHNT, CDR2 YYREEE (reference sequence). This CDR3 region has 15 residues. In DNA form, the CDR3 reads TGTGCCAGCAGCTTGAAAGTCTACGGAGGGGAGACCCAGTACTTC. Its translation is CASSLKVYGGETQYF. Supplemented by reference TRBV5-4 and TRBJ2-5, the full variable domain reads ETGVTQSPTHLIKTRGQQVTLRCSSQSGHNTVSWYQQALGQGPQFIFQYYREEENGRGNFPPRFSGLQFPNYSSELNVNALELDDSALYLCASSLKVYGGETQYFGPGTRLLVL.

This clone appeared a single time. The chain combines TRBV6-1 with TRBJ1-5, with D unresolved. Germline CDR1 and CDR2: MNHNS and SASEGT. The CDR3 spans 13 residues. V gave up 2 bases and J gave up 4 bases, with 6 bases separating them. The CDR3 DNA follows: TGTGCCAGCAGTGAATGGCTTAATCAGCCCCAGCATTTT. Its protein is CASSEWLNQPQHF.

By share, this clone counts as medium-sized. The chain couples TRBV9 to TRBJ1-2; possible D gene TRBD1, 5 bases. The CDR3 extends over 15 amino acids. Deletions cut 3 bases from V and 4 bases from J, with 16 bases between. Germline V gene data show CDR1 as SGDLS and CDR2 as YYNGEE. CDR3 bases: TGTGCCAGCAGCGCCGACTTCCAGGGTCCCTATGGCTACACCTTC. It specifies CASSADFQGPYGYTF.

The genes are TRBV18 and TRBJ2-7, with 7 bases lining up with TRBD1. The CDR3 is made up of 15 amino acids. From germline, CDR1 is KGHSH and CDR2 LQKENI. The V gene end was trimmed by 3 bases and the J gene end by 0 bases; junction bases not matched to a gene: 5. CDR3 residues: CASSPGQASSYEQYF. In DNA form, the CDR3 reads TGTGCCAGCTCACCCGGACAGGCGAGCTCCTACGAGCAGTACTTC.

J is TRBJ1-2 and V is TRBV7-9, with 7 bases aligning to TRBD1. V gave up 4 bases and J gave up 6 bases; unmatched junction bases: 5. Germline V gene lookup returns CDR1 SEHNR and CDR2 FQNEAQ (reference sequence). This CDR3 spans 13 amino acids. CDR3 region: CASSSRDRNGYTF. CDR3 DNA: TGTGCCAGCAGCTCCCGGGACAGAAATGGCTACACCTTC. The full variable domain, with the rest looked up from reference TRBV7-9 and TRBJ1-2, is DTGVSQNPRHKITKRGQNVTFRCDPISEHNRLYWYRQTLGQGPEFLTYFQNEAQLEKSRLLSDRFSAERPKGSFSTLEIQRTEQGDSAMYLCASSSRDRNGYTFGSGTRLTVV.

The count of this clone is one. The CDR3 loop is CASSSRPGASNQPQHF. The CDR3 coding sequence is TGTGCCAGCAGTTCCCGCCCGGGAGCGAGCAATCAGCCCCAGCATTTT. The rearrangement joins TRBV6-2 or TRBV6-3 to TRBJ1-5; D is uncertain. CDR1 is MNHEY and CDR2 is SVGEGT in the germline V gene. This CDR3 is built from 16 residues. V was pared by 4 bases and J by 1 base, with 14 bases between.

The rearrangement uses TRBV4-2 and TRBJ2-2; the D is unclear. Germline CDR1 LGHNA, CDR2 YNFKEQ. The CDR3 extends over 14 amino acids. Trimming cost V 1 base and J 3 bases, with 6 bases left between them. The CDR3 coding sequence is TGTGCCAGCAGCCAAGGGCAGTACACCGGGGAGCTGTTTTTT. It encodes CASSQGQYTGELFF.

CDR3 sequence (DNA): TGTGCCTGGTACAGGGGGCTGGGGTCACCCCTCCACTTT. It specifies CAWYRGLGSPLHF. This chain links TRBV30 with TRBJ1-6; the match to TRBD1 covers 9 bases. V shed 5 bases and J 10 bases; nucleotides not matched to a gene: 6. Looked up from germline, CDR1 is GTSNPN and CDR2 is SVGIG (reference sequence). The CDR3 is 13 amino acids.

The V and J genes are TRBV7-9 and TRBJ2-3, with 12 bases matching TRBD2. Trimming at V came to 5 bases and at J to 4 bases, leaving 7 bases not matched to a gene. Germline V CDR1 and CDR2: SEHNR, FQNEAQ (reference sequence). The CDR3 loop spans 16 amino acids. DNA for the CDR3: TGTGCCAGCAGCCCAGCCCGACTAGCGGGAGCAGATACGCAGTATTTT. Translated, it gives CASSPARLAGADTQYF. Supplemented by reference TRBV7-9 and TRBJ2-3, the full variable domain reads DTGVSQNPRHKITKRGQNVTFRCDPISEHNRLYWYRQTLGQGPEFLTYFQNEAQLEKSRLLSDRFSAERPKGSFSTLEIQRTEQGDSAMYLCASSPARLAGADTQYFGPGTRLTVL.

This clone was detected only a few times. The V gene is TRBV28, the J gene TRBJ2-2; 7 bases fit TRBD2. The V segment lost 6 bases and the J segment 3 bases; nucleotides outside the gene matches: 7. The CDR3 runs 15 residues. Per germline, CDR1 MDHEN and CDR2 SYDVKM. The CDR3 loop reads CASRRGLGDTGELFF. As DNA, the CDR3 is TGTGCCAGCAGACGAGGACTAGGCGACACCGGGGAGCTGTTTTTT.

This chain uses TRBV19 with TRBJ1-1; 9 nucleotides line up with TRBD1. Germline-derived CDR1 and CDR2 are LNHDA and SQIVND (reference sequence). V lost 8 bases to trimming and J lost 4 bases; unmatched junction nucleotides: 5. The CDR3 loop spans 13 amino acids. CDR3 loop: CASRNRGPTEAFF. The CDR3 DNA sequence: TGTGCCAGTCGTAACAGGGGGCCCACTGAAGCTTTCTTT. Full variable domain (remainder filled in from reference TRBV19 and TRBJ1-1): DGGITQSPKYLFRKEGQNVTLSCEQNLNHDAMYWYRQDPGQGLRLIYYSQIVNDFQKGDIAEGYSVSREKKESFPLTVTSAQKNPTAFYLCASRNRGPTEAFFGQGTRLTVV.